The clone carrying this TCR beta chain has ten or more counts. Its target is unknown. This sample stems from a study of T-cell reconstitution after alpha-beta-depleted transplantation in children. Trimming pared 6 bases from V and 2 bases from J, leaving 8 bases between. This CDR3 has 11 residues. CDR1 and CDR2 from the germline V gene are DFQATT and SNEGSKA (reference sequence). Preparation of the TCRbeta library involved a method that used unique molecular identifiers. TCRdb analysed the PCR reads with MiXCR anew, one entry per CDR3 protein. The table includes around 670,000 distinct CDR3 sequences, roughly 13% detected once. Study-level points and caveats: The authors attributed T-cell counts and diversity one year after transplant mostly to newly produced T cells.

This sequence was found in a girl aged 2-10 years with congenital amegakaryocytic thrombocytopenia, due to receive a stem cell transplant. V usage is TRBV20-1 and J usage is TRBJ2-7; no firm D call. The starting material was PBMCs, obtained before TCRalphabeta/CD19-depleted stem cell transplant. DNA for the CDR3: TGCAGTGCAGACACAGCCTACGAGCAGTACTTC. As protein: CSADTAYEQYF.